The 29 T cell receptor beta chains reported below all come from one sample, sequenced in a study of tumor-infiltrating lymphocytes in primary liver carcinoma. With around 490 ng total RNA as template and a constant-region primer, TCR beta cDNA was made. Libraries covering TCR beta were generated through three nested multiplex PCR rounds (using a slightly modified ARM-PCR). The first two PCR rounds used TRBV1-TRBV30 primers with a Cbeta primer, roughly 10 cycles each. TCRdb used MiXCR to reprocess the multiplex PCR reads, holding one entry per CDR3 protein. Of roughly 200,000 distinct CDR3 sequences listed, around 85% are singletons. Joint extraction of RNA and DNA used about 17-33 mg of bulk tissue that was unsorted. Sequenced input: tumor tissue from primary liver carcinoma. These receptors were collected from a middle-aged man with primary liver carcinoma and hepatitis B virus infection.

This chain uses TRBV5-4 with TRBJ2-3; D not resolved. This CDR3 region has 13 residues. Germline CDR1 is SGHNT and CDR2 is YYREEE (reference sequence). Trimming stripped 5 bases from V and 5 bases from J, with 12 bases between. The CDR3 here is CASSLPYRDTQYF. The CDR3 DNA is TGTGCCAGCAGTTTACCCTACAGAGATACGCAGTATTTT.

This clonotype appeared once. At one end the junction does not follow the germline gene, possibly because of a read error. The J gene is TRBJ2-2, the V gene TRBV7-9; 9 bases are shared with TRBD2. CDR1 is SEHNR, CDR2 FQNEAQ, per germline (reference sequence). CDR3 size: 13 residues. CDR3 nucleotides: TGTGCCACCAGCGACAGGGTAGCGGGGGAGTTGTTTTTT. This translates into CATSDRVAGELFF.

Note on this clonotype: The junction shows a germline mismatch at one end, possibly a read error. The rearrangement joins TRBV11-2 to TRBJ2-5, with TRBD2 as a possible D gene (7 bases). The CDR3 covers 14 residues. In germline, CDR1 is SGHAT, CDR2 FQNNGV. The CDR3 DNA reads as TGTGCCAGCACCCGACCGGGGGGACAAGAGACTCAGTACTTC. Encoded protein: CASTRPGGQETQYF. Full variable domain (missing parts from reference TRBV11-2 and TRBJ2-5): EAGVAQSPRYKIIEKRQSVAFWCNPISGHATLYWYQQILGQGPKLLIQFQNNGVVDDSQLPKDRFSAERLKGVDSTLKIQPAKLEDSAVYLCASTRPGGQETQYFGPGTRLLVL.

This chain links TRBV4-2 with TRBJ2-1; 8 positions agree with TRBD2. CDR1 and CDR2 from the germline V gene are LGHNA and YNFKEQ. The CDR3 loop spans 16 amino acids. After removal of 3 bases from V and 12 bases from J, the junction contained 16 bases not matched to a gene. The CDR3 DNA follows: TGTGCCAGCAGCCAGCCGGGACTAGTGGTAGATAGGGGGCAGTTCTTC. Amino acids: CASSQPGLVVDRGQFF.

Of note for this clonotype: Its ends do not fully match the called genes, so a read error is possible. This chain connects TRBV28 to TRBJ1-5; 8 bases agree with TRBD1. The germline V gene has CDR1 MDHEN and CDR2 SYDVKM. The CDR3 length is 14 residues. The CDR3 sequence: CSSRSTGASQPELF. The CDR3 nucleotides are TGTTCCAGCAGGTCGACAGGGGCTTCCCAGCCCGAGCTTTTT. Together with reference TRBV28 and TRBJ1-5, the CDR3 gives the full variable domain: DVKVTQSSRYLVKRTGEKVFLECVQDMDHENMFWYRQDPGLGLRLIYFSYDVKMKEKGDIPEGYSVSREKKERFSLILESASTNQTSMYLCSSRSTGASQPELFGDGTRLSIL.

Comment on this clonotype: A read error may produce the germline difference seen at one junction end. This chain joins TRBV29-1 and TRBJ2-7; D unresolved. This CDR3 region has 16 residues. Germline V CDR1 and CDR2: SQVTM, ANQGSEA. CDR3 bases: TGCAGCGCCATGACATCTGCGACTGGCACTCCCTACGAACAGTACTTC. It is translated as CSAMTSATGTPYEQYF.

A note on this clonotype: A much larger clone lies one base from this, so it may be a read error. The chain employs TRBV5-1 and TRBJ2-1; a weak D match, TRBD2 (6 bases). The CDR3 is 15 amino acids. Germline CDR1 SGHRS, CDR2 YFSETQ. CDR3 in amino acids: CASGFQGGVYNEQFF. DNA of the CDR3: TGCGCCAGCGGCTTCCAGGGCGGGGTATACAATGAGCAGTTCTTC. Full variable domain (rest looked up from reference TRBV5-1 and TRBJ2-1): KAGVTQTPRYLIKTRGQQVTLSCSPISGHRSVSWYQQTPGQGLQFLFEYFSETQRNKGNFPGRFSGRQFSNSRSEMNVSTLELGDSALYLCASGFQGGVYNEQFFGPGTRLTVL.

This rearrangement joins TRBV5-5 to TRBJ2-5, with 8 positions matching TRBD2. The CDR3 has 18 residues. Unmatched junction bases numbered 16, after V lost 1 base and J lost 5 bases. Germline CDR1 reads SGHKS; CDR2 reads YYEKEE (reference sequence). The chain's CDR3 is CASSLRGLEGGIMETQYF. CDR3 bases: TGTGCCAGCAGCTTGAGGGGACTAGAGGGAGGGATAATGGAGACCCAGTACTTC.

This clonotype was picked up one time. A read error is likely, as this CDR3 ends without the conserved phenylalanine or tryptophan. The J gene is TRBJ2-3, the V gene TRBV29-1; D possibly corresponds to TRBD2 (6 bases). Looked up from germline, CDR1 is SQVTM and CDR2 is ANQGSEA. This CDR3 region has 13 residues. This chain's CDR3 is CIVLRGNTDTQYI. CDR3 sequence (DNA): TGCATCGTTTTACGCGGGAACACAGATACGCAGTATATT.

For this clonotype: An end of the junction does not agree with germline; a read error may underlie this. The chain combines TRBV6-2 or TRBV6-3 with TRBJ1-2; no definite D call. The CDR3 runs to 13 residues. Per the germline V gene, CDR1 is MNHEY and CDR2 is SVGEGT. In DNA form, the CDR3 reads TGTGCCAGCAGTTATGGCAGCAACTATGGCTGCATCTTC. Translating gives CASSYGSNYGCIF.

Concerning this clonotype: The final CDR3 position lacks the conserved phenylalanine or tryptophan, pointing to a likely read error. The chain recombines TRBV4-3 with TRBJ1-1; D might be TRBD1 (5 bases). CDR3 length equals 16 residues. From germline, CDR1 is LGHNA and CDR2 YSLEER. As DNA, the CDR3 is TGCGCCAGTAGCCCTGTGGGGGGGGGAATGAACACTGAAGCTTTCTCT. This codes for CASSPVGGGMNTEAFS.

Comments on this clonotype: The germline gene is not matched at one end of the junction; a read error may be the cause. The J gene is TRBJ2-3, the V gene TRBV10-3, with D unresolved. Germline values: CDR1 ENHRY, CDR2 SYGVKD. CDR3 length: 12 residues. The DNA of the CDR3 is TGTGCCATCGGTGAATTCACAGATACGCAGTATTTT. Protein: CAIGEFTDTQYF.

On this clonotype: At one end the junction does not follow the germline gene, possibly because of a read error. This chain uses TRBV5-1 with TRBJ1-6; TRBD1 agrees at 10 bases. CDR1 and CDR2 (germline): SGHRS, YFSETQ. The CDR3 has 15 residues. The CDR3 reads CASILDRGNYSPLQF. CDR3 sequence (DNA): TGCGCCAGCATCTTGGACAGGGGGAATTATTCACCCCTCCAATTT.

The chain uses TRBV6-4 and TRBJ1-5; D is possibly TRBD1 (6 bases). The J call may be incorrect, as the DNA end agrees better with TRBJ2-3. The CDR3 extends over 13 amino acids. The V gene's germline CDR1 is MRHNA and CDR2 SNTAGT. CDR3 in amino acids: CASSDRDGQPQYF. The CDR3 coding sequence is TGTGCCAGCAGTGACAGGGATGGACAGCCCCAGTATTTT.

The CDR3 DNA reads TGTGCCAGCAATTCCAGGACAGATGTCTCCTACGAGCAGTACTTC. This translates into CASNSRTDVSYEQYF. The rearrangement joins TRBV28 to TRBJ2-7, with D possibly matching TRBD1 (6 bases). CDR1 is MDHEN, CDR2 SYDVKM, per germline. V shed 7 bases and J shed 0 bases, with 16 bases lying between them. CDR3 length equals 15 residues.

For this clonotype: The germline gene is not matched at one end of the junction; a read error may be the cause. The genes are TRBV11-3 and TRBJ2-1; D call uncertain. The CDR3 covers 12 residues. Germline CDR1 reads SGHNT; CDR2 reads YENEEA. CDR3 in DNA: TGTGCCAGCAGCTTAAATGTAGATGAGCAGATCTTC. Residues: CASSLNVDEQIF.

A note on this clonotype: The junction departs from germline at one end; a sequencing error may be responsible. V usage is TRBV5-5 and J usage is TRBJ2-7, with D uncertain. Germline loops: CDR1 SGHKS, CDR2 YYEKEE (reference sequence). The CDR3 is made up of 14 amino acids. The CDR3 DNA is TGTGCAAGCAACCTATCACCGAACGCCTGCGAGCAGTACTTC. Translated, it gives CASNLSPNACEQYF.

As to this clonotype: Since the CDR3 does not end with the conserved phenylalanine or tryptophan, this likely comes from a read error. This rearrangement joins TRBV6-2 or TRBV6-3 to TRBJ2-3; 7 positions match TRBD2. In germline, CDR1 is MNHEY, CDR2 SVGEGT. The CDR3 spans 13 residues. With V trimmed by 7 bases and J by 7 bases, 8 bases remained unmatched. CDR3 loop: CASNSALANTQYT. Here the CDR3 DNA reads TGTGCCAGCAATTCGGCACTAGCGAATACGCAGTATACT.

Details on this clonotype: The junction and the germline gene differ at one end; a read error may be behind it. This chain joins TRBV6-2 or TRBV6-3 and TRBJ2-3; D gene ambiguous. The V gene's germline CDR1 is MNHEY and CDR2 SVGEGT. The CDR3 has 12 residues. The CDR3 DNA reads TGTGTCAGCAGTTTTAGCATAGATACGCAGTATTTT. Its translation: CVSSFSIDTQYF.

As to this clonotype: This likely comes from a read error, as the CDR3 has no conserved phenylalanine or tryptophan at its end. The rearrangement uses TRBV2 and TRBJ1-4; D gene unclear. The CDR3 runs to 12 residues. CDR1 is SNHLY and CDR2 is FYNNEI in the germline V gene. V was clipped by 6 bases and J by 8 bases, with 10 bases between them. CDR3 region: CASSRDREKLFL. The CDR3 nucleotides are TGTGCCAGCAGCCGAGATCGGGAAAAACTGTTTTTA.

Comment on this clonotype: The junction departs from the called germline gene at one end, perhaps through a read error. This sequence joins TRBV11-3 and TRBJ2-1; 9 nucleotides match TRBD2. Looked up from germline, CDR1 is SGHNT and CDR2 is YENEEA. The CDR3 covers 16 residues. In DNA form, the CDR3 reads TGTGTCAGCAGCATGATTAGCGGGAGACCCTACAATGAGGAGTTCTTC. Translated: CVSSMISGRPYNEEFF.

For this clonotype: The junction does not match germline at one end; this may be a read error. The chain's CDR3 is CRVVDTPGEQHF. DNA for the CDR3: TGCAGGGTTGTGGACACACCCGGCGAGCAGCACTTC. The chain uses TRBV29-1 and TRBJ2-7, with D perhaps matching TRBD1 (5 bases). The CDR3 has 12 amino acids. CDR1 and CDR2 (germline): SQVTM, ANQGSEA.

The chain has TRBV4-1 and TRBJ2-7, with 13 bases matching TRBD2. CDR3 length equals 17 residues. Germline V gene lookup returns CDR1 MGHRA and CDR2 YSYEKL. With V trimmed by 3 bases and J by 4 bases, 9 bases remained unmatched. The CDR3 DNA sequence: TGCGCCAGCAGCCAGGAGAGGACTAGCGGGGGTGCTTACGAGCAGTACTTC. Its protein product is CASSQERTSGGAYEQYF.

The chain combines TRBV5-6 with TRBJ2-1, with TRBD1 as a possible D gene (5 bases). There are 17 residues in the CDR3. The germline V gene encodes CDR1 SGHDT and CDR2 YYEEEE. V dropped 0 bases and J dropped 13 bases, with 26 bases sitting between them. Here the CDR3 DNA reads TGTGCCAGCAGCTTGGGTCGGAGCCGCTCAGGGTACAGTAATCAGTTCTTC. Protein: CASSLGRSRSGYSNQFF.

Comments on this clonotype: A much larger clone sits a single nucleotide away, making a read error possible. This chain links TRBV9 with TRBJ2-1; no firm D call. Per germline, CDR1 SGDLS and CDR2 YYNGEE. Deletions cut 0 bases from V and 9 bases from J, with 16 bases between. The CDR3 length is 15 residues. The CDR3 is CASSVGWITDIEQFF. CDR3 sequence (DNA): TGTGCCAGCAGCGTAGGCTGGATTACTGACATTGAGCAGTTCTTC.

Turning to this clonotype: One end of the junction is discordant with germline, which a read error may explain. Here the CDR3 DNA reads TGCGCCAGCAGCTCCTCGCGGAGTGGCGAGCAGTATTTC. This encodes CASSSSRSGEQYF. The J gene is TRBJ2-7, the V gene TRBV11-1; no reliable D call. Per the germline V gene, CDR1 is SGHAT and CDR2 is FQDESV (reference sequence). The CDR3 extends over 13 amino acids. The full variable domain, with the rest looked up from reference TRBV11-1 and TRBJ2-7, is EAEVAQSPRYKITEKSQAVAFWCDPISGHATLYWYRQILGQGPELLVQFQDESVVDDSQLPKDRFSAERLKGVDSTLKIQPAELGDSAMYLCASSSSRSGEQYFGPGTRLTVT.

As to this clonotype: Mismatch with germline at one junction end may stem from a read error. The gene calls are TRBV11-2 and TRBJ2-4; D is perhaps TRBD1 (6 bases). The germline CDR1 and CDR2 sequences are SGHAT and FQNNGV. This CDR3 spans 17 amino acids. The DNA of the CDR3 is TGTGCCAGCAGCATAGACCGGACAGCTCTAGCCAAAAACATTCAGTATTTC. This sequence encodes CASSIDRTALAKNIQYF.

In the case of this clonotype: The junction does not match germline at one end; this may be a read error. The CDR3 sequence: CASSLTVGHEEYF. CDR3 DNA: TGTGCCAGCAGCTTAACGGTCGGACACGAGGAGTACTTC. The chain has TRBV11-1 and TRBJ2-7, with D perhaps TRBD1 (5 bases). This CDR3 has 13 amino acids. From germline, CDR1 is SGHAT and CDR2 FQDESV (reference sequence).

J is TRBJ2-2 and V is TRBV9; TRBD2 matches 11 bases. Losses at the gene ends were 7 bases for V and 4 bases for J; bases not matched to a gene: 6. CDR1 and CDR2 (germline): SGDLS, YYNGEE. The CDR3 is made up of 15 amino acids. The CDR3 reads CASGPTSGSTGELFF. CDR3 nucleotides: TGTGCCAGCGGGCCTACTAGCGGGAGCACCGGGGAGCTGTTTTTT.